One sample yielded the 14 T cell receptor beta chains listed below, sequenced in a study of T cell changes during pregnancy in multiple sclerosis. The data were produced by immunoSEQ multiplex PCR, yet TCRdb's version contains in-frame clones alone and is incomplete. The table lists some 45,000 clones, approximately 95% of them singletons. This specimen was CD8+ T cells from peripheral blood mononuclear cells, taken in the first trimester of pregnancy. These receptors all come from a female donor with multiple sclerosis, enrolled in a pregnancy study.

This chain uses TRBV27 with TRBJ1-5; D gene ambiguous. The CDR3 runs to 15 residues. Trimming stripped 4 bases from V and 11 bases from J, with 21 bases between. The germline V gene has CDR1 MNHEY and CDR2 SMNVEV (reference sequence). The CDR3 region has the DNA TGTGCCAGCAGTTCCGCGAGGGCGATCTGGGTATCCCAGCATTTT. It is translated as CASSSARAIWVSQHF.

The V call is TRBV5-1, the J call TRBJ2-7, with a tentative D call TRBD2 (5 bases). V gave up 3 bases and J gave up 2 bases, with 12 bases separating them. Looked up from germline, CDR1 is SGHRS and CDR2 is YFSETQ. CDR3 length: 14 amino acids. CDR3 sequence: CASSSTGSAYEQYF. The CDR3 nucleotides read TGCGCCAGCAGCTCTACGGGATCCGCCTACGAGCAGTACTTC.

V gene TRBV11-2 combines with J gene TRBJ2-7; TRBD1 agrees at 8 bases. Losses at the gene ends were 1 base for V and 12 bases for J; bases not matched to a gene: 14. The length of the CDR3 is 15 residues. Per germline, CDR1 SGHAT and CDR2 FQNNGV. The CDR3 DNA follows: TGTGCCAGCAGCTTAGTCTTCAAGGACAGGGTTGGGGCGTACTTC. Its translation is CASSLVFKDRVGAYF.

The J gene is TRBJ2-2, the V gene TRBV6-1, with 9 positions matching TRBD1. V gave up 10 bases and J gave up 5 bases; unmatched junction bases: 11. The CDR3 runs 15 residues. Germline assignment: CDR1 MNHNS and CDR2 SASEGT. CDR3: CATKPGQGRTGELFF. The CDR3 region has the DNA TGTGCCACCAAACCTGGACAGGGGCGTACCGGGGAGCTGTTTTTT.

The chain couples TRBV6-5 to TRBJ2-3; possibly TRBD2 for D (5 bases). Trimming removed 7 bases at V and 0 bases at J, with 14 bases between. The germline V gene encodes CDR1 MNHEY and CDR2 SVGAGI. The CDR3 extends over 15 amino acids. The DNA of the CDR3 is TGTGCCAGCACCCCGAGCGGTTCTAGCACAGATACGCAGTATTTT. It specifies CASTPSGSSTDTQYF.

This chain connects TRBV29-1 to TRBJ2-1; TRBD2 aligns across 8 bases. V lost 7 bases and J lost 7; bases outside the gene matches: 12. CDR1 is SQVTM and CDR2 is ANQGSEA in the germline V gene. CDR3 size: 14 residues. CDR3 coding DNA: TGCAGCGGTGCAGCGGGAGACAGACGAAATGAGCAGTTCTTC. It specifies CSGAAGDRRNEQFF.

The rearrangement links TRBV9 to TRBJ2-5, with a weak D call TRBD2 (5 bases). Trimming took 2 bases from V and 5 from J, leaving 13 bases between them. From germline, CDR1 is SGDLS and CDR2 YYNGEE. The CDR3 has 14 amino acids. The CDR3 loop reads CASSVRGSRETQYF. CDR3 DNA: TGTGCCAGCAGCGTCCGGGGAAGTCGCGAGACCCAGTACTTC.

The chain couples TRBV6-4 to TRBJ2-1; 7 bases map to TRBD1. The junction had 2 bases not matched to a gene; V was cut back by 2 bases and J by 4 bases. Germline V lookup: CDR1 MRHNA, CDR2 SNTAGT. There are 14 residues in the CDR3. CDR3 sequence (DNA): TGTGCCAGCAGTGACGGGGGACAGTACAATGAGCAGTTCTTC. As protein: CASSDGGQYNEQFF.

The chain combines TRBV4-1 with TRBJ2-1; the match to TRBD2 covers 10 bases. The CDR3 runs to 17 residues. Per the germline V gene, CDR1 is MGHRA and CDR2 is YSYEKL. J lost 9 bases, V lost 0 bases, and 11 bases had no gene match. The CDR3 coding sequence is TGCGCCAGCAGCCAAGAAGAGAGTGGACTAGCGGTGGGTGAGCAGTTCTTC. It is translated as CASSQEESGLAVGEQFF.

This clone was observed a single time. The rearrangement links TRBV25-1 to TRBJ1-4, with 9 bases fitting TRBD1. With V trimmed by 6 bases and J by 8 bases, 4 bases remained unmatched. The CDR3 has 13 amino acids. CDR1 is MGHDK, CDR2 SYGVNS, per germline. The CDR3 here is CASSRQGGEKLFF. As DNA, the CDR3 is TGTGCCAGCAGCCGACAGGGGGGCGAAAAACTGTTTTTT. Drawing the rest from reference TRBV25-1 and TRBJ1-4, the complete variable domain is EADIYQTPRYLVIGTGKKITLECSQTMGHDKMYWYQQDPGMELHLIHYSYGVNSTEKGDLSSESTVSRIRTEHFPLTLESARPSHTSQYLCASSRQGGEKLFFGSGTQLSVL.

This sequence joins TRBV28 and TRBJ2-1; 16 nucleotides agree with TRBD2. This CDR3 contains 17 residues. Germline V gene sequence: CDR1 MDHEN, CDR2 SYDVKM. V trimming: 5 bases; J trimming: 8 bases; junction bases outside the gene matches: 9. The CDR3 loop is CASSVEGLAGGSDEQFF. The CDR3, as DNA: TGTGCCAGCAGTGTTGAGGGACTAGCGGGAGGGTCTGATGAGCAGTTCTTC.

This chain links TRBV7-9 with TRBJ2-3; possible D gene TRBD2, 6 bases. This CDR3 has 17 amino acids. V shed 0 bases and J shed 2 bases, with 15 bases lying between them. Germline V gene lookup returns CDR1 SEHNR and CDR2 FQNEAQ (reference sequence). This CDR3 is CASSLAHESGLTDTQYF. The CDR3 DNA reads as TGTGCCAGCAGCTTAGCGCACGAGAGCGGGCTCACAGATACGCAGTATTTT.

The rearrangement links TRBV28 to TRBJ1-1, with 8 bases that match TRBD1. Germline V CDR1 and CDR2: MDHEN, SYDVKM. The junction had 4 bases not matched to a gene; V was cut back by 8 bases and J by 2 bases. This CDR3 has 13 residues. The CDR3 sequence is CASEQGVNTEAFF. CDR3 nucleotides: TGTGCCAGCGAACAGGGGGTTAACACTGAAGCTTTCTTT.

This clone was seen a single time. The rearrangement uses TRBV5-6 and TRBJ1-1; D might be TRBD1 (6 bases). Germline CDR1 and CDR2: SGHDT and YYEEEE. V was shortened by 2 bases and J by 0 bases, with 11 bases between the two germline ends. The CDR3 totals 15 residues. CDR3 in amino acids: CASSLNRVLNTEAFF. For the CDR3, the DNA is TGTGCCAGCAGCTTAAACAGGGTCTTGAACACTGAAGCTTTCTTT.